The next 13 T cell receptor beta chains were all read from a single sample in a study of blood T cell repertoires in COVID-19. Sequencing used immunoSEQ multiplex PCR; TCRdb keeps in-frame clones, though not all of them. The profile shows fewer than 250,000 clones, approximately 84% of them singletons. The source material was PBMCs or T cells enriched from blood (not recorded which). The origin of the receptors is a woman in her 30s who had recovered from COVID-19.

The chain combines TRBV5-1 with TRBJ1-4; the match to TRBD1 covers 9 bases. This CDR3 is 14 amino acids long. The V and J ends lost 4 bases and 8 bases, in that order; junction bases with no gene match: 6. Looked up from germline, CDR1 is SGHRS and CDR2 is YFSETQ. The chain's CDR3 is CASSPGTGPEKLFF. CDR3 nucleotide sequence: TGCGCCAGCAGCCCGGGGACAGGGCCCGAAAAACTGTTTTTT.

The J gene is TRBJ2-7, the V gene TRBV7-2; 7 bases agree with TRBD1. The CDR3 loop spans 12 amino acids. Germline-derived CDR1 and CDR2 are SGHTA and FQGNSA. The trim removed 5 bases at V and 10 bases at J, leaving 8 bases unmatched. CDR3 sequence reads: CASSRPGQSQYF. The CDR3 DNA reads as TGTGCCAGCAGCCGCCCGGGACAGAGTCAGTACTTC.

The chain joins TRBV7-2 to TRBJ2-1; 8 nucleotides agree with TRBD2. The CDR3 has 16 amino acids. The V gene's germline CDR1 is SGHTA and CDR2 FQGNSA. Trimming cost V 4 bases and J 10 bases; bases outside gene matches: 15. The CDR3 spells CASSSRWGSGVGEQFF. In DNA form, the CDR3 reads TGTGCCAGCAGCTCCCGTTGGGGTAGCGGGGTCGGGGAGCAGTTCTTC.

The chain has TRBV7-2 and TRBJ1-2; the D gene is possibly TRBD1 (5 bases). Germline V gene lookup returns CDR1 SGHTA and CDR2 FQGNSA. V shed 1 base and J shed 6 bases, with 6 bases lying between them. The CDR3 runs to 12 residues. This CDR3 reads CASSLGGDGYTF. In DNA form, the CDR3 reads TGTGCCAGCAGCTTAGGGGGGGATGGCTACACCTTC.

The V gene is TRBV15, the J gene TRBJ1-2; no reliable D call. Per germline, CDR1 LNHNV and CDR2 YYDKDF (reference sequence). Trimming pared 0 bases from V and 4 bases from J, leaving 6 bases between. The CDR3 spans 13 residues. The CDR3 loop reads CATSRDRVYGYTF. The CDR3 DNA sequence: TGTGCCACCAGCAGAGATCGGGTCTATGGCTACACCTTC.

This chain links TRBV28 with TRBJ1-2, with 8 bases identical to TRBD1. The CDR3 covers 12 residues. Germline loops: CDR1 MDHEN, CDR2 SYDVKM. With V trimmed by 9 bases and J by 8 bases, 8 bases remained unmatched. CDR3 DNA: TGTGCCAGTGACAGGGGATACGTGGGCTACACCTTC. Amino acid sequence: CASDRGYVGYTF.

The rearrangement joins TRBV15 to TRBJ2-5, with TRBD2 matching 7 bases. Looked up from germline, CDR1 is LNHNV and CDR2 is YYDKDF (reference sequence). The ends lost 3 bases at V and 5 bases at J; junction bases unmatched: 12. The CDR3 totals 16 residues. The CDR3 sequence is CATSSPERGPSETQYF. The CDR3 DNA reads as TGTGCCACCAGCAGTCCCGAGCGGGGACCGTCCGAGACCCAGTACTTC.

This chain connects TRBV6-5 to TRBJ1-6, with 8 bases aligning to TRBD1. Germline CDR1 is MNHEY and CDR2 is SVGAGI. J was trimmed by 6 bases and V by 4 bases; bases with no gene match: 5. The CDR3 spans 15 residues. CDR3 protein: CASSSRQGPNSPLHF. DNA of the CDR3: TGTGCCAGCAGTTCGCGACAGGGGCCTAATTCACCCCTCCACTTT.

The chain joins TRBV5-6 to TRBJ1-6, with a weak D call TRBD1 (5 bases). The CDR3 is 16 residues long. Germline CDR1 and CDR2: SGHDT and YYEEEE. Trimming removed 0 bases from V and 3 bases from J, with 10 bases in between. The CDR3: CASSLGLQGYNSPLHF. The CDR3 region has the DNA TGTGCCAGCAGCTTGGGGTTGCAGGGCTATAATTCACCCCTCCACTTT.

This rearrangement joins TRBV18 to TRBJ1-4; possible D gene TRBD1, 6 bases. Trimming left V 6 bases short and J 0 bases short, with 8 bases between. This CDR3 has 14 residues. The germline CDR1 and CDR2 sequences are KGHSH and LQKENI. In DNA form, the CDR3 reads TGTGCCAGCTCCCGGACAGCAACTAATGAAAAACTGTTTTTT. Amino acids: CASSRTATNEKLFF.

V gene TRBV7-9 combines with J gene TRBJ2-1; TRBD2 agrees at 7 bases. V lost 5 bases and J lost 7; bases outside the gene matches: 5. Germline CDR1 reads SEHNR; CDR2 reads FQNEAQ (reference sequence). The CDR3 spans 13 residues. CDR3 DNA: TGTGCCAGCAGCGCGGGACTACCGAATGAGCAGTTCTTC. Translating gives CASSAGLPNEQFF.

The rearrangement links TRBV5-1 to TRBJ2-5; unclear D gene. The CDR3 spans 13 residues. V was trimmed by 4 bases and J by 2 bases, leaving 9 bases between them. Germline CDR1 is SGHRS and CDR2 is YFSETQ. Here the CDR3 DNA reads TGCGCCAGCAGCCCTACAGAACAAGAGACCCAGTACTTC. Translating it yields CASSPTEQETQYF. Full variable domain (outside the CDR3, taken from reference TRBV5-1 and TRBJ2-5): KAGVTQTPRYLIKTRGQQVTLSCSPISGHRSVSWYQQTPGQGLQFLFEYFSETQRNKGNFPGRFSGRQFSNSRSEMNVSTLELGDSALYLCASSPTEQETQYFGPGTRLLVL.

The chain uses TRBV5-1 and TRBJ2-1; 11 positions match TRBD2. This CDR3 is 15 amino acids long. Germline CDR1 reads SGHRS; CDR2 reads YFSETQ. V was pared by 0 bases and J by 9 bases, with 5 bases of the junction left unmatched. The CDR3 region is CASSLGGTSGSEQFF. CDR3 sequence (DNA): TGCGCCAGCAGCTTGGGAGGGACTAGCGGAAGTGAGCAGTTCTTC.